This is a list of T cell receptor beta chains from one sample in a study of blood T cell repertoires in COVID-19. Produced via immunoSEQ multiplex PCR; TCRdb's table is partial and in-frame only. The repertoire holds about 100,000 clones, with roughly 88% as singletons. The sample taken for sequencing was peripheral blood. These receptors originate from a man in his forties or fifties with active or convalescent COVID-19. Both conserved end residues are part of each CDR3. Fields, in order: J gene, V gene, clone size, D gene, CDR3 protein, CDR3 DNA. A D gene is named only where the DNA matches it firmly. Clone size is given for some rows only: seen once, a few or many times, or a class if the clone is expanded.

j_call: TRBJ2-2; v_call: TRBV7-2; clone_size: once; d_call: NA; cdr3_aa: CATSLSFSTGELFF; cdr3_nt: TGTGCCACCTCCCTCAGTTTCAGCACCGGGGAGCTGTTTTTT
j_call: TRBJ1-1; v_call: TRBV6-2/TRBV6-3; clone_size: NA; d_call: NA; cdr3_aa: CASSYRGSAEAFF; cdr3_nt: TGTGCCAGCAGTTACCGGGGGTCGGCGGAAGCTTTCTTT
j_call: TRBJ2-1; v_call: TRBV25-1; clone_size: NA; d_call: TRBD1; cdr3_aa: CASSEYGRGLANEQFF; cdr3_nt: TGTGCCAGCAGTGAATATGGCAGGGGGCTCGCCAATGAGCAGTTCTTC
j_call: TRBJ1-2; v_call: TRBV10-2; clone_size: few; d_call: TRBD1; cdr3_aa: CASSTGGPNYGYTF; cdr3_nt: TGCGCCAGCAGTACAGGGGGCCCTAACTATGGCTACACCTTC
j_call: TRBJ2-7; v_call: TRBV14; clone_size: NA; d_call: NA; cdr3_aa: CASSQGSSYEQYF; cdr3_nt: TGTGCCAGCAGCCAAGGCAGTTCCTACGAGCAGTACTTC
j_call: TRBJ2-5; v_call: TRBV5-1; clone_size: NA; d_call: TRBD2; cdr3_aa: CASSSGQREFFWRETQYF; cdr3_nt: TGCGCCAGCAGCTCTGGCCAGCGGGAGTTCTTTTGGCGAGAGACCCAGTACTTC
j_call: TRBJ2-5; v_call: TRBV3-1/TRBV3-2; clone_size: NA; d_call: TRBD2; cdr3_aa: CASSTLAGGETQYF; cdr3_nt: TGTGCCAGCAGTACACTAGCGGGAGGAGAGACCCAGTACTTC
j_call: TRBJ1-2; v_call: TRBV30; clone_size: NA; d_call: NA; cdr3_aa: CAWRDQGNYGYTF; cdr3_nt: TGTGCCTGGAGAGACCAGGGGAACTATGGCTACACCTTC
j_call: TRBJ2-5; v_call: TRBV6-5; clone_size: NA; d_call: TRBD2; cdr3_aa: CASSLLSGSLWETQYF; cdr3_nt: TGTGCCAGCAGTTTATTAAGCGGGAGTCTCTGGGAGACCCAGTACTTC
j_call: TRBJ1-5; v_call: TRBV4-2; clone_size: NA; d_call: TRBD1; cdr3_aa: CASSHPQGASDSNQPQHF; cdr3_nt: TGTGCCAGCAGCCATCCTCAGGGGGCCTCGGATAGCAATCAGCCCCAGCATTTT
j_call: TRBJ2-7; v_call: TRBV5-1; clone_size: NA; d_call: TRBD2; cdr3_aa: CASSPSTSGRAHEQYF; cdr3_nt: TGCGCCAGCAGCCCATCGACTAGCGGGAGGGCCCACGAGCAGTACTTC
j_call: TRBJ2-3; v_call: TRBV5-1; clone_size: NA; d_call: TRBD2; cdr3_aa: CASSFFPPGLADVSDTQYF; cdr3_nt: TGCGCCAGCAGCTTCTTCCCACCGGGACTAGCTGATGTCTCAGATACGCAGTATTTT
j_call: TRBJ2-1; v_call: TRBV5-1; clone_size: NA; d_call: NA; cdr3_aa: CASSLYQDLEQFF; cdr3_nt: TGCGCCAGCAGCTTGTATCAGGATCTCGAGCAGTTCTTC
j_call: TRBJ1-5; v_call: TRBV27; clone_size: NA; d_call: TRBD1; cdr3_aa: CASSTAGQGGSNQPQHF; cdr3_nt: TGTGCCAGCAGTACGGCGGGACAGGGGGGGAGCAATCAGCCCCAGCATTTT
j_call: TRBJ2-3; v_call: TRBV7-9; clone_size: NA; d_call: NA; cdr3_aa: CASSFAHLETDTQYF; cdr3_nt: TGTGCCAGCAGCTTTGCGCATCTGGAGACAGATACGCAGTATTTT
j_call: TRBJ2-1; v_call: TRBV14; clone_size: NA; d_call: TRBD2; cdr3_aa: CASSLPGLASYNEQFF; cdr3_nt: TGTGCCAGCAGCTTACCGGGACTAGCTTCCTACAATGAGCAGTTCTTC
j_call: TRBJ1-5; v_call: TRBV19; clone_size: NA; d_call: TRBD1; cdr3_aa: CASSGTADSNQPQHF; cdr3_nt: TGTGCCAGTAGCGGGACAGCCGATAGCAATCAGCCCCAGCATTTT